This TCR beta chain was sequenced in a study of T cells in narcolepsy. About the research overall: Healthy controls were enrolled alongside patients with narcolepsy type 1 or type 2.

The germline CDR1 and CDR2 sequences are MNHNS and SASEGT. V lost 1 base, J lost 2 bases, and 8 bases lay in between. The CDR3 is made up of 15 amino acids. Some clones are missing from TCRdb's copy, which holds only in-frame ones; the method was immunoSEQ multiplex PCR. The sample contains about 27,000 clones, around nine tenths of which appear only once. A remark on this clone: The target antigen is unknown.

Findings and caveats of the study: Reportedly, autoreactive clonotypes were serially detected in patients' blood but not controls'. Autoreactive HCRT-specific and TRIB2-specific clonotypes were marked in same-patient CSF-versus-blood CD4+ comparisons. In some patient and control memory CD4+ samples, autoreactive clones were absent.

The sequence was collected from a human donor with narcolepsy. The sequenced sample consisted of CD45RA- memory CD4+ T cells from PBMCs. The genes are TRBV6-1 and TRBJ2-2; D remains unclear. This chain's CDR3 is CASSEVGFNTGELFF. As DNA, the CDR3 is TGTGCCAGCAGTGAAGTAGGGTTTAACACCGGGGAGCTGTTTTTT.